The sequence of this T cell receptor (beta chain) was determined in a study of T cell responses to AZD1222 COVID-19 vaccine. With 8 bases removed from V and 5 bases from J, the gap between germline ends came to 7 bases. Germline CDR1 PRHDT, CDR2 FYEKMQ (reference sequence). This CDR3 has 11 amino acids. Sequenced by immunoSEQ multiplex PCR; TCRdb stores in-frame clones only, minus some. The sample has about 110,000 clones; 70% to 90% are singletons. The TCR sequence derives from an adult in good health. The V and J genes are TRBV13 and TRBJ2-1; D unresolved. The starting material was peripheral blood, obtained on day 0 of AZD1222 vaccination. The CDR3 DNA is TGTGCCAGCGCCGGAGACAATGAGCAGTTCTTC. It yields the protein CASAGDNEQFF.